The T cell receptor beta chain described here comes from a study of shared clonotypes between healthy human individuals. This clone was recorded a few times. Libraries were prepared by immunoSEQ multiplex PCR; TCRdb keeps only in-frame clonotypes and omits some of them. The table has some 1,100,000 clones, roughly 74% seen once. With 4 bases clipped from V and 13 bases from J, the junction kept 4 bases outside the gene matches. The CDR3 extends over 11 amino acids. The germline V gene has CDR1 SGHRS and CDR2 YFSETQ. The sequence came from a man aged 18 to 30 in good health. Some clones in this sample may be carry-over from other donors' samples. V usage is TRBV5-1 and J usage is TRBJ2-7, with 11 bases identical to TRBD2. Input material: memory CD4+ T cells from PBMCs. Noted subset: CD45RA-negative fraction. The CDR3 loop is CASSVSGRAYF. CDR3 nucleotides: TGCGCCAGCAGCGTTAGCGGGAGGGCCTACTTC.